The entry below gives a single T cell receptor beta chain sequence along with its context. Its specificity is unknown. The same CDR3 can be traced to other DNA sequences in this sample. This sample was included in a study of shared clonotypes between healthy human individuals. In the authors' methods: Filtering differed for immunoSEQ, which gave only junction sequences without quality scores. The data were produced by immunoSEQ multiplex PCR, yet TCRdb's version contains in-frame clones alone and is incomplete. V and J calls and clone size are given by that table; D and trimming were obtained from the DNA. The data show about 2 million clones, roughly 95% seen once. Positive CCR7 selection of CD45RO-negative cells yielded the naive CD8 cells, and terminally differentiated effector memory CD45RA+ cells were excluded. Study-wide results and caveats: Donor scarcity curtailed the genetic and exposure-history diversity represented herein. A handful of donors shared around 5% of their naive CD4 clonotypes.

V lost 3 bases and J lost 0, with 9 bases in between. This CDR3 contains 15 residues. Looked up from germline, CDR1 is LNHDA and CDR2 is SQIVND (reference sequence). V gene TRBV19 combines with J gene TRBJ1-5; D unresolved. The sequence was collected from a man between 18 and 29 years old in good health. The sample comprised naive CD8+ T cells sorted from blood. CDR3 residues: CASSITPYSNQPQHF. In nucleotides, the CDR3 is TGTGCCAGTAGTATCACACCCTATAGCAATCAGCCCCAGCATTTT.